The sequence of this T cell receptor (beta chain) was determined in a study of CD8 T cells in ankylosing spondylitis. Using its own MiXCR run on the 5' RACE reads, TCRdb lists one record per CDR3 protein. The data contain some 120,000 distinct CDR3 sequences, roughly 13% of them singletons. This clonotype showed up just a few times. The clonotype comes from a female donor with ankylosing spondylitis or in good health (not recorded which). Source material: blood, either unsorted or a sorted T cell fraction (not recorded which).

The CDR3 coding sequence is TGCAGTGCTAGTAGCCGGACTAGCGGGATAGTCATAACGCAGTATTTT. It encodes CSASSRTSGIVITQYF. The chain is built from TRBV20-1 and TRBJ2-3; 12 bases fit TRBD2. The CDR3 has 16 amino acids. Germline CDR1 DFQATT, CDR2 SNEGSKA (reference sequence). The junction had 13 bases not matched to a gene; V was cut back by 3 bases and J by 9 bases.